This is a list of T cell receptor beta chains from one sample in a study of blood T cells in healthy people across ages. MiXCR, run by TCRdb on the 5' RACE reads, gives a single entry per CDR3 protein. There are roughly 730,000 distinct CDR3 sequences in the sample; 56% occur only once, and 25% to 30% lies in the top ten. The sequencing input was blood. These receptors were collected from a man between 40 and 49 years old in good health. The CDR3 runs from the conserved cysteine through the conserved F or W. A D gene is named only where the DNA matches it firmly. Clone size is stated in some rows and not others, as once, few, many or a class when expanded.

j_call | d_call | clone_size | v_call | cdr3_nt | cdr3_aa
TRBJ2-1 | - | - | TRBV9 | TGTGCCAGCAGCTCGCCGTTGGGGTATGAGCAGTTCTTC | CASSSPLGYEQFF
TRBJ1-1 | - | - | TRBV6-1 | TGTGCCAGCAGTGGCAGCTTGAACACTGAAGCTTTCTTT | CASSGSLNTEAFF
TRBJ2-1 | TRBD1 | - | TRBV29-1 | TGCAGCGCCCCAAGACAGGGATGGGCGAATGAGCAGTTCTTC | CSAPRQGWANEQFF
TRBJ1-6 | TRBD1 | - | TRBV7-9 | TGTGCCAGCAGCTTTTCTCGGACAGGGAATAATTTACCCCTCCACTTT | CASSFSRTGNNLPLHF
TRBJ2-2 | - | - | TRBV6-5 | TGTGCCAGCAGTCTAGGGCGAGGTGCGAACACCGGGGAGCTGTTTTTT | CASSLGRGANTGELFF
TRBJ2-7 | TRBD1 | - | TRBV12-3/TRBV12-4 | TGTGCCAGCAGTAAACAGGGGGCGGTTTACGAGCAGTACTTC | CASSKQGAVYEQYF
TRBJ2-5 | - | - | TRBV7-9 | TGTGCCAGCAGCTTAATAAAAGGGGAGCAGTACTTC | CASSLIKGEQYF
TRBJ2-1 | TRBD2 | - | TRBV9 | TGTGCCAGCAGCGCCCAGCAGCGGGAGAACAATGAGCAGTTCTTC | CASSAQQRENNEQFF
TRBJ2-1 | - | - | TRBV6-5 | TGTGCCAGCCGCAATAGCGCGGGGGCGCGTATCGGTGAGCAGTTCTTC | CASRNSAGARIGEQFF
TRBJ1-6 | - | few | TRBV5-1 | TGCGCCAGCGGAGATGAGGGTCATAATTCACCCCTCCACTTT | CASGDEGHNSPLHF
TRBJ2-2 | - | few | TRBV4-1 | TGCGCCAGCAGCTTTCCAGAGGTTGGGAACACCGGGGAGCTGTTTTTT | CASSFPEVGNTGELFF
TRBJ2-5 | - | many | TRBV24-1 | TGTGCCACCAGTGATTTTCGAGAGACCCAGTACTTC | CATSDFRETQYF
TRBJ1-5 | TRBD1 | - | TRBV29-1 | TGCAGCGTTGGGGGGACAGGGGGTACATGTTCTAGCAATCAGCCCCAGCATTTT | CSVGGTGGTCSSNQPQHF
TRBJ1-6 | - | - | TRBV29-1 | TGCAGCGGAGAACCCCTCCACTTT | CSGEPLHF
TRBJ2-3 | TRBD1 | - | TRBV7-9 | TGTGCCACCCCAAACCGGGACAGGGAGGAGACAGATACGCAGTATTTT | CATPNRDREETDTQYF
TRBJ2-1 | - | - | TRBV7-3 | TGTGCCAGCAGTCTACAGGGACTCAATGAGCAGTTCTTC | CASSLQGLNEQFF
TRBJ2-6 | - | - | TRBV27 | TGTGCCAGCGTGGTAACGATTGACTCTGGGGCCAACGTCCTGACTTTC | CASVVTIDSGANVLTF
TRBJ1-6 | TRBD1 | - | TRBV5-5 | TGTGCCAGCGCGGGGGACAGGGACTATAATTCACCCCTCCACTTT | CASAGDRDYNSPLHF
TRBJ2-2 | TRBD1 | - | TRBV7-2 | TGTGCCAGCAGCTCCTACGGGACAGGGAGAACGGGGGAGCTGTTTTTT | CASSSYGTGRTGELFF
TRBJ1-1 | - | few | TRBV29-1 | TGCAGCGCGATTAAGGGATCGAACACTGAAGCTTTCTTT | CSAIKGSNTEAFF
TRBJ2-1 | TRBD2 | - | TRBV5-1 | TGCGCCAGCAGCTGGAAACCGGGACGAGCGGGAGGGTACAATGAGCAGTTCTTC | CASSWKPGRAGGYNEQFF
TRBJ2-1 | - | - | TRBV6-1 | TGTGCCAGCAGTGAAATCGTGGTCCCCAGCTCCTACAATGAGCAGTTCTTC | CASSEIVVPSSYNEQFF
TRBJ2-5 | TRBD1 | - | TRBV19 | TGTGCCAGTACTCTGGACAGGGGAAAGACCCAGTACTTC | CASTLDRGKTQYF
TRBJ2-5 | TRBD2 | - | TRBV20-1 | TGCAGTGCGGAGACCGGGACTAGTTTGGAGACCCAGTACTTC | CSAETGTSLETQYF
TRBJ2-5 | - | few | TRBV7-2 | TGTGCCAGCACCCAAGGGGGAGGAGGGACCCAGTACTTC | CASTQGGGGTQYF
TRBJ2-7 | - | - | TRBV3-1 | TGTGCCAGCAGCCCAGGCGCCAGGGACGAGCAGTACTTC | CASSPGARDEQYF
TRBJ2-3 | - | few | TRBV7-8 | TGTGCCAGCATATTGAGGGGGGGGCTAACAGATACGCAGTATTTT | CASILRGGLTDTQYF
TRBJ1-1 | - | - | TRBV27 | TGTGCCAGCAGTGCCAGACAGCGTGAAGCTTTCTTT | CASSARQREAFF
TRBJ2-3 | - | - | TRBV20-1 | TGCAGTGCTAGTGATGTCGGCACAGATACGCAGTATTTT | CSASDVGTDTQYF
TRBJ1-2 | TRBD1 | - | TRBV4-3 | TGCGCCAGCAGCCCTAGGACAGGGGGAAACTATGGCTACACCTTC | CASSPRTGGNYGYTF
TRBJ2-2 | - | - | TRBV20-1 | TGCAGTGCTAGAGATTACCTCGGCACCGGGGAGCTGTTTTTT | CSARDYLGTGELFF
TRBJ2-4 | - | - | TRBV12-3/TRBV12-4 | TGTGCCAGCACACTTTCATGGGGGGACCACATTTCCAAAAACATTCAGTACTTC | CASTLSWGDHISKNIQYF
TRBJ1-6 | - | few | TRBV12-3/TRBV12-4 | TGTGCCAGCAGTCTACGGGACTATAATTCACCCCTCCACTTT | CASSLRDYNSPLHF
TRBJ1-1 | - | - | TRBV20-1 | TGCAGTGCACCAAGGGGGGGCGCTTCGACGGCCGCTGAAGCTTTCTTT | CSAPRGGASTAAEAFF
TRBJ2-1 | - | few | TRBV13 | TGTGCCAGCAGCGAACAGGCAGGAAGCTCCTACAATGAGCAGTTCTTC | CASSEQAGSSYNEQFF
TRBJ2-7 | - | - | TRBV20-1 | TGCAGTGCCTTACGCAAGGACCACTCCTACGAGCAGTACTTC | CSALRKDHSYEQYF
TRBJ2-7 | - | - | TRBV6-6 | TGTGCCAGCAGTCGGGACATATCATACTACGAGCAGTACTTC | CASSRDISYYEQYF
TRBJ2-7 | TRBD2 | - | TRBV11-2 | TGTGCCAGCAGCTTAGAGGCTAGCGGGAGTATCGCCTACGAGCAGTACTTC | CASSLEASGSIAYEQYF
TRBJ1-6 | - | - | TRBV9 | TGTGCCAGCAGCGTAGGTACAGTACCTAATTCACCCCTCCACTTT | CASSVGTVPNSPLHF
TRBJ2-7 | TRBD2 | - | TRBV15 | TGTGCCACCAGCAGAGTAGCGGGAGGCCCTGGGGACGAGCAGTACTTC | CATSRVAGGPGDEQYF
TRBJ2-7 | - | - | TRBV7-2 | TGTGCCAGCAGCTTAGTTCCCAGGGACAACGAGCAGTACTTC | CASSLVPRDNEQYF
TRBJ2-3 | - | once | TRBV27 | TGTGCCAGCAGTTCCCAAATAATACCAGACAGCCAATTCACAGATACGCAGTATTTT | CASSSQIIPDSQFTDTQYF
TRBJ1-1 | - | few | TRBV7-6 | TGTGCCAGCAGCTCCACAGATAAGAGCCCTTTCTTT | CASSSTDKSPFF
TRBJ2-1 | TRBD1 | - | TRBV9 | TGTGCCAGCAGCGTTTCCGGGACAGGGAGCAATGAGCAGTTCTTC | CASSVSGTGSNEQFF
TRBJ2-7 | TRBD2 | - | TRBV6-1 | TGTGCCAGCAGCTCGATTCCCCCCGGGACTAGCGCCCGGGAGCAGTACTTC | CASSSIPPGTSAREQYF
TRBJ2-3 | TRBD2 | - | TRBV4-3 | TGCGCCAGCAGCCGACTAGCTGAGAGCACAGATACGCAGTATTTT | CASSRLAESTDTQYF
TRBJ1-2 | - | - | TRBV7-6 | TGTGCCAGCAGCCCCGAAGCAGTAGGGGCTGGCTACACCTTC | CASSPEAVGAGYTF
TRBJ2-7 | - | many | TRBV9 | TGTGCCAGCGCGGGGACACCCCCCTACGAGCAGTACTTC | CASAGTPPYEQYF
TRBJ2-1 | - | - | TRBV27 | TGTGCCAGCAGTACACACCTCTTTGGGGGCGGGGGCCTCAATGAGCAGTTCTTC | CASSTHLFGGGGLNEQFF
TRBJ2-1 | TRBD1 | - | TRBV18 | TGTGCCAGCTCACCCTTTGAACGACAGGGGCCCTACAATGAGCAGTTCTTC | CASSPFERQGPYNEQFF
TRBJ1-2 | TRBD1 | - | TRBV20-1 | TGCAGTGCTAGGAGACAGGGAACCAACTATGGCTACACCTTC | CSARRQGTNYGYTF
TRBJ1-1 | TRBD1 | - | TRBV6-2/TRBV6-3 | TGTGCCAGCACCAAACCCCGAGACAGGGTTCCTGAAGCTTTCTTT | CASTKPRDRVPEAFF
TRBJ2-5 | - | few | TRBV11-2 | TGTGCCAGCAGCTCCTCAACCCCGCACAAAGAAGAGACCCAGTACTTC | CASSSSTPHKEETQYF
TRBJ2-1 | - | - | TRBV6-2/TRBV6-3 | TGTGCCAGCAGTCTAGACTCTGGTGAGCAGTTCTTC | CASSLDSGEQFF
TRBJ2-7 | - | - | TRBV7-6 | TGTGCCAGCAGCTTTGGGGGGGCTGGTTACGAGCAGTACTTC | CASSFGGAGYEQYF
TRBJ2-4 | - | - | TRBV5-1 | TGCGCCAGACTCCAGGGAAAAAGGGAATACATTCAGTACTTC | CARLQGKREYIQYF
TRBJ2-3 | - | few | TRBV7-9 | TGTGCCAGCAGCCAGAATGTGGACTTAGGGGGAGGCGATACGCAGTATTTT | CASSQNVDLGGGDTQYF
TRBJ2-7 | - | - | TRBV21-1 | TGTGCCAGCAGCCTGGACAGGGGGACTTCCTACGAGCAGTACTTC | CASSLDRGTSYEQYF
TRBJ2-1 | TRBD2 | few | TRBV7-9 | TGTGCCAGCAGAGGGAGGGTGGAGGGCAATGAGCAGTTCTTC | CASRGRVEGNEQFF
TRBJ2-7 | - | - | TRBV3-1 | TGTGCCAGCAGCCAAGGCGGCCGATCGGATGAGCAGTACTTC | CASSQGGRSDEQYF